The rows below give T cell receptor beta chains drawn from one sample of a study of cytomegalovirus exposure and HLA in healthy donors. The table came from immunoSEQ multiplex PCR; TCRdb's copy has only in-frame clones and leaves some out. The sample holds around 150,000 clones, roughly 80% seen once. Input material: PBMCs. The receptors derive from a man aged 30 to 45 in good health and CMV-seropositive. Both conserved end residues are part of each CDR3. The order of the fields is D gene, clone size, V gene, J gene, CDR3 DNA, CDR3 protein. A D gene is named only where the DNA matches it firmly. Clone size is shown for a subset of rows, as once, few, many or a class of expanded clone.

>.|.|TRBV15|TRBJ2-5
TGTGCCACCAGCAGAGAGAGGACAGAAATTACGGGAGAGACCCAGTACTTC
CATSRERTEITGETQYF
>TRBD1|.|TRBV4-1|TRBJ2-1
TGCGCCAGCAGCCCTCACAGGGGGCTAGGCAATGAGCAGTTCTTC
CASSPHRGLGNEQFF
>.|.|TRBV9|TRBJ2-5
TGTGCCAGCAGTAACCTGGGGGGGGCTGGAGAGACCCAGTACTTC
CASSNLGGAGETQYF
>.|.|TRBV28|TRBJ1-1
TGTGCCAGCAGTTTAGTCCAGGGGAACACTGGAGCTTTCTTT
CASSLVQGNTGAFF
>.|.|TRBV12-5|TRBJ2-6
TGTGCTAGTGGTTTGCCACATCTCTCTGGGGCCAACGTCCTGACTTTC
CASGLPHLSGANVLTF
>TRBD1|.|TRBV19|TRBJ2-5
TGTGCCAGTAGTATAGATGGTGCAGGGGGCCGAGAGACCCAGTACTTC
CASSIDGAGGRETQYF
>TRBD1|.|TRBV2|TRBJ1-2
TGTGCCAGCAGCTCCCAAGGACAGGGCTATGGCTACACCTTC
CASSSQGQGYGYTF
>TRBD1|once|TRBV6-1|TRBJ1-5
TGTGCCAGCAGTGAACGACAGGGCATGGAGAATCAGCCCCAGCATTTT
CASSERQGMENQPQHF
>TRBD1|.|TRBV28|TRBJ2-3
TGTGCCAGCAGTCCACGCCCATCGGGACAGGGCACAGATACGCAGTATTTT
CASSPRPSGQGTDTQYF
>TRBD1|.|TRBV6-6|TRBJ1-4
TGTGCCAGCACTCAAACCGGGACAGGGTTTGAAAAACTGTTTTTT
CASTQTGTGFEKLFF
>TRBD1|once|TRBV6-1|TRBJ2-3
TGTGCCAGCATATCCGGCAGGGGGAGTCCAGATACGCAGTATTTT
CASISGRGSPDTQYF
>.|.|TRBV30|TRBJ2-5
TGTGCCTGGAGGAGGGAGATCCAAGAGACCCAGTACTTC
CAWRREIQETQYF
>TRBD1|.|TRBV5-6|TRBJ2-3
TGTGCCAGCAGCCCGAGACCGGGACAGGGCACAGATACGCAGTATTTT
CASSPRPGQGTDTQYF
>TRBD2|.|TRBV29-1|TRBJ2-7
TGCAGCGGTAGCGGGGGAACCTACGAGCAGTACTTC
CSGSGGTYEQYF
>.|few|TRBV7-9|TRBJ1-1
TGTGCCAGCAGGGACATTGGTGGGAACACTGAAGCTTTCTTT
CASRDIGGNTEAFF
>TRBD1|.|TRBV2|TRBJ2-2
TGTGCCAGCAGCTCCGGGACAGCGAACACCGGGGAGCTGTTTTTT
CASSSGTANTGELFF
>.|.|TRBV5-1|TRBJ2-2
TGCGCCAGCAGTTTAACTACCTTCGGCGGGGAGCTGTTTTTT
CASSLTTFGGELFF
>TRBD1|.|TRBV29-1|TRBJ2-6
TGCAGCTCAGACAGGGGGCAAGGGGCCAACGTCCTGACTTTC
CSSDRGQGANVLTF
>.|few|TRBV29-1|TRBJ2-2
TGCAGCGTTTCCTTCGACACCGGGGAGCTGTTTTTT
CSVSFDTGELFF
>TRBD1|.|TRBV5-5|TRBJ2-7
TGTGCCAGCAGCTTGGGCCCCGGGACAGGGTACGAGCAGTACTTC
CASSLGPGTGYEQYF
>.|few|TRBV7-9|TRBJ1-4
TGTGCCAGCAGCTATTCGCGGGATGAAAAACTGTTTTTT
CASSYSRDEKLFF
>.|.|TRBV18|TRBJ2-5
TGTGCCAGCTCACCACCGAACGGAGAGACCCAGTACTTC
CASSPPNGETQYF
>TRBD1|.|TRBV7-9|TRBJ1-6
TGTGCCAGCAGCTCCACCACAGGGGGTTTTTCACCCCTCCACTTT
CASSSTTGGFSPLHF
>TRBD2|.|TRBV28|TRBJ2-1
TGTATCTGCGGGGGAAGGACACCGAAAAGCTCCTACAATGAGCAGTTCTTC
CICGGRTPKSSYNEQFF
>.|.|TRBV15|TRBJ2-7
TGTGCCACCAGCAGAGACAGGGCCAGCTCCTACGAGCAGTACTTC
CATSRDRASSYEQYF
>TRBD1|once|TRBV6-1|TRBJ1-5
TGTGCCAGCAATGAAGCCGGGACAGGGGGCGTCCGGGCCCAGCATTTT
CASNEAGTGGVRAQHF
>TRBD1|.|TRBV19|TRBJ1-5
TGTGCCAGTAGTTCGACAGGGGGCCGCAATCAGCCCCAGCATTTT
CASSSTGGRNQPQHF
>.|few|TRBV25-1|TRBJ1-1
TGTGCCAGCAGTCCGGGGAACACTGAAGCTTTCTTT
CASSPGNTEAFF
>TRBD1|.|TRBV6-5|TRBJ1-2
TGTGCCAGCAACACAGGGGGCAACTATGGCTACACCTTC
CASNTGGNYGYTF
>TRBD1|.|TRBV4-3|TRBJ2-7
TGCGCCAGCAGCCAAGCGGACAGGGACTACGAGCAGTACTTC
CASSQADRDYEQYF
>.|.|TRBV7-9|TRBJ1-2
TGTGCCAGCAGCTCGCGGACAGTTAACTATGGCTACACCTTC
CASSSRTVNYGYTF
>.|.|TRBV27|TRBJ2-7
TGTGCCAGCAGCCAGGGGAGCTACGAGCAGTACTTC
CASSQGSYEQYF
>TRBD1|.|TRBV6-5|TRBJ1-1
TGTGCCACCGGGACAGGGCTCGAAAACACTGAAGCTTTCTTT
CATGTGLENTEAFF
>TRBD2|.|TRBV30|TRBJ2-5
TGTGCCTGGAGTGGGACTAGCGGGGGAGAGACCCAGTACTTC
CAWSGTSGGETQYF
>.|.|TRBV6-6|TRBJ2-5
TGTGCCAGCAGTTTGCTGAGCTTGATCCAGTACTTC
CASSLLSLIQYF
>.|.|TRBV10-1|TRBJ2-6
TGCGCCAGCAGTGGGACAGGGGCCAACGTCCTGACTTTC
CASSGTGANVLTF
>.|.|TRBV11-2|TRBJ1-3
TGTGCCAGCAGCTTTCTCAGGGGCTCTGGAAACACCATATATTTT
CASSFLRGSGNTIYF
>.|few|TRBV6-1|TRBJ2-1
TGTGCCAGCAGTGAAGCGCTCGGTTGGTTGGTGGTCAATGAGCAGTTCTTC
CASSEALGWLVVNEQFF
>TRBD1|.|TRBV7-9|TRBJ1-2
TGTGCCAGCAGCACCATCCGGGACAGGGGACCTAACTATGGCTACACCTTC
CASSTIRDRGPNYGYTF
>TRBD1|.|TRBV5-6|TRBJ2-7
TGTGCCAGCAGCTTGGCCCCCCAGGGGGTTGACTACGAGCAGTACTTC
CASSLAPQGVDYEQYF
>TRBD2|.|TRBV13|TRBJ2-7
TGTGCCAGCAGCCCTCGCAGGGGACTAGCGGCAACCTACGAGCAGTACTTC
CASSPRRGLAATYEQYF
>TRBD1|.|TRBV5-6|TRBJ2-1
TGTGCCAGCAGCCTCGGGACAGTACGATACAATGAGCAGTTCTTC
CASSLGTVRYNEQFF
>.|.|TRBV7-9|TRBJ1-1
TGTGCCAGCAGCCCTGCGGGGGAGCATCTCCGGAACACTGAAGCTTTCTTT
CASSPAGEHLRNTEAFF
>.|.|TRBV9|TRBJ2-7
TGTGCCAGCAGCGCAAAGGACAGACCCTGGGACGAGCAGTACTTC
CASSAKDRPWDEQYF
>.|.|TRBV5-1|TRBJ2-1
TGCGCCAGCAGCTTGGCCGCGACAGCTAACAATGAGCAGTTCTTC
CASSLAATANNEQFF
>.|.|TRBV6-4|TRBJ2-4
TGTGCCAGCAGTGACACTCGCGGGGGCAACAACATTCAGTACTTC
CASSDTRGGNNIQYF
>.|few|TRBV30|TRBJ1-5
TGTGCCTGGAGTGTCGGGTGGAATCAGCCCCAGCATTTT
CAWSVGWNQPQHF
>TRBD1|.|TRBV23-1|TRBJ1-5
TGCGCCAGCAGTCAGACCTCCGGGACAGGGACGGTCAATCAGCCCCAGCATTTT
CASSQTSGTGTVNQPQHF
>TRBD1|.|TRBV5-4|TRBJ2-4
TGTGCCAGCAGCCTGGGACAGGGGGCGAGGGGCATTCAGTACTTC
CASSLGQGARGIQYF
>.|.|TRBV7-9|TRBJ2-3
TGTGCCAGCAGCTTAGAACTAGTTGCAGATACGCAGTATTTT
CASSLELVADTQYF